Presented here are 25 T cell receptor beta chains from one specimen sequenced in a study of HIV-infected children after antiretroviral therapy interruption. A 3' RACE protocol on RNA, with unique molecular identifiers, produced the TCR library. MiXCR, applied by TCRdb to the 3' RACE reads, yields one record per CDR3 protein. The table shows 70,000 to 90,000 distinct CDR3 sequences, with approximately 6.9% occurring only once. Indicated treatment: PENTA 11 planned treatment interruption arm or continuous ART arm. The material was CD45RA+ CD4+ T cells from PBMCs, pooled from several time points, obtained from a donor given antiretroviral therapy, either interrupted or continuous. Specified subset: naive CD4+ CD45RA+ CD45RO- T cells. The receptors here all came from a pool of human donors with HIV.

About this clonotype: This clone may be a read error of a much larger clone one base away. The chain carries TRBV21-1 and TRBJ2-7; whether TRBD1, the table's D call, matches the DNA was not checked. TRBV21-1 constitutes a pseudogene. This CDR3 contains 16 residues. The CDR3, as DNA: TGTGTCACCCCCAGGAGGGGGACAGCCACTTCCTACGAGCAGTACTTC. Amino acids: CVTPRRGTATSYEQYF.

This clonotype was counted at least ten times. The V gene is TRBV5-5, the J gene TRBJ2-1; D ambiguous. Germline CDR1 reads SGHKS; CDR2 reads YYEKEE (reference sequence). V shed 2 bases and J shed 3 bases, with 12 bases lying between them. The CDR3 length is 15 residues. CDR3 nucleotide sequence: TGTGCCAGCAGCTTTTACCTAGAGGTCTACAATGAGCAGTTCTTC. Protein: CASSFYLEVYNEQFF.

This clonotype was seen a few times. The chain uses TRBV20-1 and TRBJ1-1, with D maybe TRBD1 (6 bases). CDR1 DFQATT and CDR2 SNEGSKA come from the germline V gene (reference sequence). The CDR3 is made up of 13 amino acids. V was shortened by 6 bases and J by 5 bases, with 16 bases between the two germline ends. The CDR3 coding sequence is TGCAGTGCCCCGGCTTGGGACAAAACTGAAGCTTTCTTT. Translation gives CSAPAWDKTEAFF.

V usage is TRBV12-3 or TRBV12-4 and J usage is TRBJ2-3, with D uncertain. CDR3 length: 17 amino acids. V dropped 4 bases and J dropped 0 bases, with 17 bases sitting between them. The CDR3: CASSSLPGASSTDTQYF. The CDR3 DNA sequence: TGTGCCAGCAGTTCCCTCCCCGGAGCGTCTAGCACAGATACGCAGTATTTT.

This clonotype was counted many times. The chain joins TRBV3-1 to TRBJ2-7; no reliable D call. The V end was cut by 1 base, the J end by 3 bases, with 16 bases between. The CDR3 has 16 residues. The germline gives CDR1 LGHDT, CDR2 YNNKEL (reference sequence). The CDR3 spells CASSQGPQSSFYEQYF. The DNA of the CDR3 is TGTGCCAGCAGCCAAGGTCCGCAGTCTTCTTTCTACGAGCAGTACTTC.

This clonotype was counted between two and nine times. The rearrangement links TRBV20-1 to TRBJ2-1; D gene ambiguous. V shed 5 bases and J shed 2 bases, with 13 bases lying between them. The CDR3 sequence is 14 residues long. The germline CDR1 and CDR2 sequences are DFQATT and SNEGSKA (reference sequence). The CDR3 spells CSAPGPPTYNEQFF. The CDR3 nucleotides read TGCAGTGCTCCGGGTCCTCCGACCTACAATGAGCAGTTCTTC.

This clonotype was seen many times. The rearrangement joins TRBV23-1 to TRBJ2-1; TRBD2 aligns across 8 bases. TRBV23-1 qualifies as an ORF whose function is uncertain. This CDR3 region has 15 residues. V trimming: 4 bases; J trimming: 9 bases; junction bases outside the gene matches: 11. The CDR3 bases are TGCGCCAGCAGTCGAGAAGGAACCGGGGGGGGTGAGCAGTTCTTC. Translation: CASSREGTGGGEQFF.

This clonotype was counted ten times or more. This sequence joins TRBV11-3 and TRBJ2-2; 12 nucleotides match TRBD2. Germline values: CDR1 SGHNT, CDR2 YENEEA. V lost 1 base, J lost 4 bases, and 10 bases stayed unmatched. The length of the CDR3 is 19 residues. CDR3 amino acids: CASSLVTSGRSGGTGELFF. For the CDR3, the DNA is TGTGCCAGCAGCTTAGTCACTAGCGGGAGGAGTGGTGGCACCGGGGAGCTGTTTTTT.

This clonotype was observed at least ten times. The V and J genes are TRBV6-2 or TRBV6-3 and TRBJ2-7; D gene uncertain. CDR3 length: 14 amino acids. The V end was cut by 2 bases, the J end by 7 bases, with 15 bases between. CDR1 and CDR2 from the germline V gene are MNHEY and SVGEGT. CDR3 in amino acids: CASSYPGIGEEQYF. As DNA, the CDR3 is TGTGCCAGCAGTTACCCCGGAATTGGGGAAGAGCAGTACTTC.

This clonotype has ten or more counts. The rearrangement links TRBV25-1 to TRBJ1-1, with no clear D. Trimming pared 3 bases from V and 0 bases from J, leaving 5 bases between. The germline V gene has CDR1 MGHDK and CDR2 SYGVNS. The CDR3 has 13 residues. In nucleotides, the CDR3 is TGTGCCAGCAGTGATTTCATGAACACTGAAGCTTTCTTT. This gives the protein CASSDFMNTEAFF.

This clonotype was seen repeatedly, ten times or more. This chain's CDR3 is CASGLRTTGLSHHEQYF. The CDR3, as DNA: TGTGCTAGTGGTTTGAGGACCACGGGACTTTCACACCACGAGCAGTACTTC. This sequence joins TRBV12-5 and TRBJ2-7; the D gene is possibly TRBD2 (6 bases). The V end was cut by 2 bases, the J end by 5 bases, with 22 bases between. The CDR3 loop spans 17 amino acids. Germline V gene lookup returns CDR1 LGHNT and CDR2 FRNRAP. The full variable domain, rest sourced from reference TRBV12-5 and TRBJ2-7, is DARVTQTPRHKVTEMGQEVTMRCQPILGHNTVFWYRQTMMQGLELLAYFRNRAPLDDSGMPKDRFSAEMPDATLATLKIQPSEPRDSAVYFCASGLRTTGLSHHEQYFGPGTRLTVT.

There are many counts of this clonotype. This chain joins TRBV11-2 and TRBJ2-5; 9 bases match TRBD2. The trim removed 0 bases at V and 1 base at J, leaving 6 bases unmatched. Germline-derived CDR1 and CDR2 are SGHAT and FQNNGV. The CDR3 is made up of 17 amino acids. DNA of the CDR3: TGTGCCAGCAGCTTAGACATTAGCGGGGGACCCCAAGAGACCCAGTACTTC. Its translation is CASSLDISGGPQETQYF.

This clonotype was found many times. J is TRBJ1-4 and V is TRBV5-1; D call uncertain. The V gene lost 2 bases and the J gene lost 6 bases, with 11 bases spanning the gap. CDR1 and CDR2 (germline): SGHRS, YFSETQ. The CDR3 has 14 residues. Written as DNA, the CDR3 is TGCGCCAGCAGCTTTATGGAACCGGATGAAAAACTGTTTTTT. Its translation is CASSFMEPDEKLFF.

The chain couples TRBV29-1 to TRBJ1-1, with 7 positions matching TRBD1. CDR1 is SQVTM and CDR2 is ANQGSEA in the germline V gene. J was trimmed by 4 bases and V by 4 bases; bases with no gene match: 6. CDR3 size: 13 residues. CDR3 sequence reads: CSVGPGGVTEAFF. Written as DNA, the CDR3 is TGCAGCGTTGGACCAGGGGGAGTCACTGAAGCTTTCTTT.

This clonotype came up a few times. The DNA of the CDR3 is TGTGCCAGCAGCTTGACTGGCATGACCTATGGCTACACCTTC. This sequence encodes CASSLTGMTYGYTF. The V call is TRBV5-4, the J call TRBJ1-2, with D hard to call. Trimming pared 1 base from V and 4 bases from J, leaving 11 bases between. The CDR3 has 14 residues. Germline assignment: CDR1 SGHNT and CDR2 YYREEE (reference sequence).

This clonotype has a handful of counts. The V call is TRBV30, the J call TRBJ2-7; D is tentatively TRBD1 or TRBD2 (5 bases each). This CDR3 region has 14 residues. The V end lost 2 bases, the J end lost 2 bases, and 13 bases lay between the germline ends. Per germline, CDR1 GTSNPN and CDR2 SVGIG (reference sequence). As DNA, the CDR3 is TGTGCCTGGAGTCCCCGGGGCAAGGCCTACGAGCAGTACTTC. Translating it yields CAWSPRGKAYEQYF.

This clonotype was detected ten times or more. This chain uses TRBV10-1 with TRBJ1-1; weak D call: TRBD1 (6 bases). From germline, CDR1 is WNHNN and CDR2 SYGVQD (reference sequence). The CDR3 has 13 amino acids. With 6 bases removed from V and 1 base from J, the gap between germline ends came to 9 bases. DNA for the CDR3: TGCGCCAGCAGAGGGACATCGAACACTGAAGCTTTCTTT. It codes for CASRGTSNTEAFF.

The rearrangement uses TRBV28 and TRBJ2-7, with D hard to call. The CDR3 is 16 residues long. Germline V CDR1 and CDR2: MDHEN, SYDVKM. Trimming shortened V by 4 bases and J by 3 bases, and 19 bases separated the two germline ends. The CDR3 nucleotides read TGTGCCAGCAGTTCCCCCGGGTTGCAGCCTATCTACGAGCAGTACTTC. Translation gives CASSSPGLQPIYEQYF. Full variable domain (rest looked up from reference TRBV28 and TRBJ2-7): DVKVTQSSRYLVKRTGEKVFLECVQDMDHENMFWYRQDPGLGLRLIYFSYDVKMKEKGDIPEGYSVSREKKERFSLILESASTNQTSMYLCASSSPGLQPIYEQYFGPGTRLTVT.

This clonotype was seen repeatedly, ten times or more. The chain uses TRBV12-3 or TRBV12-4 and TRBJ1-5, with 10 bases identical to TRBD1. V dropped 3 bases and J dropped 5; count of bases not matched to a gene: 7. This CDR3 is built from 16 residues. In nucleotides, the CDR3 is TGTGCCAGCAGTTTTAGGGACAGGGGCCTGCATCAGCCCCAGCATTTT. It yields the protein CASSFRDRGLHQPQHF.

In this sample, this clonotype turned up many times. The chain carries TRBV7-2 and TRBJ2-5; no clear D gene. The CDR3 sequence is 15 residues long. V was pared by 1 base and J by 0 bases, with 9 bases between. The germline CDR1 and CDR2 sequences are SGHTA and FQGNSA. The CDR3 loop is CASSLGAEYQETQYF. CDR3 coding DNA: TGTGCCAGCAGCTTAGGAGCAGAGTACCAAGAGACCCAGTACTTC.

In its sample, this clonotype was seen many times. The chain is built from TRBV11-1 and TRBJ1-2; no clear D gene. The V and J ends lost 5 bases and 2 bases respectively, with 6 bases between them. Germline V gives CDR1 SGHAT, CDR2 FQDESV (reference sequence). The CDR3 has 12 amino acids. CDR3 DNA: TGTGCCAGCAGCCCAAGGAACTATGGCTACACCTTC. Translated: CASSPRNYGYTF.

This clonotype was found many times. The chain carries TRBV12-3 or TRBV12-4 and TRBJ1-6; D unclear. The CDR3 length is 11 residues. The germline V and J ends were trimmed by 6 bases and 13 bases, with 10 bases remaining between them. DNA of the CDR3: TGTGCCAGCAGCCGGGTGGGGCCCCTCCACTTT. Protein: CASSRVGPLHF.

This clonotype was counted many times. The chain employs TRBV20-1 and TRBJ1-4; 7 nucleotides agree with TRBD1. Germline V gene sequence: CDR1 DFQATT, CDR2 SNEGSKA (reference sequence). The CDR3 covers 14 residues. The J segment lost 8 bases and the V segment lost 3 bases, leaving 9 bases of the junction unmatched. In nucleotides, the CDR3 is TGCAGTGCTAGCAGACAGGGAGTCGGAGAAAAACTGTTTTTT. Residues: CSASRQGVGEKLFF.

This clonotype was detected a few times. The rearrangement joins TRBV19 to TRBJ2-4, with 7 bases that match TRBD1. This CDR3 is 16 amino acids long. Unmatched junction bases numbered 12, after V lost 9 bases and J lost 1 base. From germline, CDR1 is LNHDA and CDR2 SQIVND (reference sequence). The chain's CDR3 is CASRDRTPRAKNIQYF. The DNA for the CDR3 is TGTGCCAGCAGGGACAGAACCCCTCGTGCCAAAAACATTCAGTACTTC.

This clonotype was counted at least ten times. This sequence joins TRBV20-1 and TRBJ2-7; D possibly corresponds to TRBD1 (6 bases). Trimming left V 5 bases short and J 0 bases short, with 17 bases between. Germline CDR1 and CDR2: DFQATT and SNEGSKA (reference sequence). The length of the CDR3 is 15 residues. The DNA for the CDR3 is TGCAGTGCTCATAAGACAGGCCGTAGCTCCTACGAGCAGTACTTC. Translating it yields CSAHKTGRSSYEQYF.